The clone carrying this T cell receptor beta chain was detected a few times. PCR amplification relied on 60 Vbeta primers (plus 13 Jbeta primers). Method: immunoSEQ multiplex PCR; TCRdb's copy keeps in-frame clones and lacks some. The sample consists of about 140,000 clones, 64% of them appearing once. Trimming took 3 bases from V and 3 from J; bases not matched to a gene: 2. CDR3 length: 13 amino acids. CDR1 and CDR2 from the germline V gene are SGHDT and YYEEEE. The data belong to a study of cytomegalovirus exposure and HLA in healthy donors. This chain joins TRBV5-6 and TRBJ1-1; 7 bases line up with TRBD1. The sample was PBMCs. The TCR comes from a woman aged 40 to 50 in good health and CMV-seronegative. The CDR3, as DNA: TGTGCCAGCAGCTCCGGGACAGACACTGAAGCTTTCTTT. Protein sequence: CASSSGTDTEAFF.